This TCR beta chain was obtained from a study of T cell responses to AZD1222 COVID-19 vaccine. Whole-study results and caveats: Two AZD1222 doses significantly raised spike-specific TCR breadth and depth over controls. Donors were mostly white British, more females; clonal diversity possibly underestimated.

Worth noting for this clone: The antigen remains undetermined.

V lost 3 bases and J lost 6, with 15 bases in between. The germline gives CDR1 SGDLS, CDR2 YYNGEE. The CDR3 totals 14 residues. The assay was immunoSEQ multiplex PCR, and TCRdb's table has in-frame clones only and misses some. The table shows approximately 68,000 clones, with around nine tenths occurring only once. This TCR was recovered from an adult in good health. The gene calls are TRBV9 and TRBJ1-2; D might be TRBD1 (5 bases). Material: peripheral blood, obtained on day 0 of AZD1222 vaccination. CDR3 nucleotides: TGTGCCAGCAGCGCAGCGGGGCGGGGCCATGGCTACACCTTC. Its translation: CASSAAGRGHGYTF. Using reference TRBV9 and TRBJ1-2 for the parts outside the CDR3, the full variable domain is DSGVTQTPKHLITATGQRVTLRCSPRSGDLSVYWYQQSLDQGLQFLIQYYNGEERAKGNILERFSAQQFPDLHSELNLSSLELGDSALYFCASSAAGRGHGYTFGSGTRLTVV.